These 10 T cell receptor beta chains came from one sample sequenced in a study of T cell responses to AZD1222 COVID-19 vaccine. Here immunoSEQ multiplex PCR was the method, and the copy in TCRdb shows in-frame clones only, minus some. The table shows 100,000 to 150,000 clones, with 90% occurring only once. The specimen was peripheral blood, collected on day 0 of AZD1222 vaccination. The receptors originated from an adult in good health.

The rearrangement uses TRBV18 and TRBJ1-1, with a tentative D call TRBD1 (6 bases). This CDR3 comprises 14 residues. V lost 2 bases and J lost 6, with 13 bases in between. Germline CDR1 reads KGHSH; CDR2 reads LQKENI. The CDR3 region has the DNA TGTGCCAGCTCACCATCCCAGGGGAAGGCTGAAGCTTTCTTT. Translating gives CASSPSQGKAEAFF. The full variable domain, its missing parts supplied by reference TRBV18 and TRBJ1-1, is NAGVMQNPRHLVRRRGQEARLRCSPMKGHSHVYWYRQLPEEGLKFMVYLQKENIIDESGMPKERFSAEFPKEGPSILRIQQVVRGDSAAYFCASSPSQGKAEAFFGQGTRLTVV.

This chain connects TRBV14 to TRBJ2-2, with D perhaps matching TRBD2 (5 bases). V was trimmed by 4 bases and J by 0 bases, leaving 6 bases between them. The germline V gene encodes CDR1 SGHDN and CDR2 FVKESK. This CDR3 is 14 amino acids long. CDR3 in amino acids: CASSREPNTGELFF. Here the CDR3 DNA reads TGTGCCAGCAGCCGGGAGCCGAACACCGGGGAGCTGTTTTTT.

The rearrangement links TRBV27 to TRBJ2-5; 12 nucleotides match TRBD2. V lost 4 bases, J lost 5 bases, and 2 bases stayed unmatched. The CDR3 extends over 14 amino acids. The germline CDR1 and CDR2 sequences are MNHEY and SMNVEV (reference sequence). The CDR3: CASSSLAGGETQYF. CDR3 nucleotides: TGTGCCAGCAGTTCCCTAGCGGGAGGGGAGACCCAGTACTTC.

This chain uses TRBV15 with TRBJ2-7; the D call may be TRBD1 or TRBD2 (5 bases each). V gave up 2 bases and J gave up 2 bases, with 16 bases separating them. Germline CDR1 is LNHNV and CDR2 is YYDKDF (reference sequence). The CDR3 runs to 16 residues. The CDR3 spells CATSRSVGPSPYEQYF. The CDR3, as DNA: TGTGCCACCAGCAGATCCGTGGGACCGTCACCCTACGAGCAGTACTTC.

The gene calls are TRBV6-1 and TRBJ2-7; maybe TRBD1 (5 bases). The ends were cut back, 0 bases at V and 1 base at J, with 10 bases in the middle. The CDR3 covers 15 residues. CDR1 and CDR2 (germline): MNHNS, SASEGT. The CDR3, as DNA: TGTGCCAGCAGTGAAGCCTATGACAGATCCTACGAGCAGTACTTC. Its protein product is CASSEAYDRSYEQYF.

V gene TRBV2 combines with J gene TRBJ1-2; D is unresolved. Looked up from germline, CDR1 is SNHLY and CDR2 is FYNNEI. V lost 8 bases, J lost 4 bases, and 14 bases lay in between. This CDR3 contains 13 residues. The CDR3 sequence: CASRGSWIYGYTF. The CDR3 DNA reads TGTGCCAGCCGTGGGTCCTGGATCTATGGCTACACCTTC. Full variable domain (rest looked up from reference TRBV2 and TRBJ1-2): EPEVTQTPSHQVTQMGQEVILRCVPISNHLYFYWYRQILGQKVEFLVSFYNNEISEKSEIFDDQFSVERPDGSNFTLKIRSTKLEDSAMYFCASRGSWIYGYTFGSGTRLTVV.

The V and J genes are TRBV6-5 and TRBJ1-2; 7 nucleotides match TRBD1. V lost 0 bases, J lost 2 bases, and 3 bases stayed unmatched. The CDR3 is 15 residues long. Germline CDR1 is MNHEY and CDR2 is SVGAGI. Written as DNA, the CDR3 is TGTGCCAGCAGTTACTCGTACAGGGGAAACTATGGCTACACCTTC. Translating it yields CASSYSYRGNYGYTF.

The chain employs TRBV5-1 and TRBJ1-2; the match to TRBD1 covers 8 bases. The CDR3 has 15 residues. The germline CDR1 and CDR2 sequences are SGHRS and YFSETQ. V lost 4 bases, J lost 5 bases, and 10 bases stayed unmatched. CDR3 nucleotide sequence: TGCGCCAGCAGCGAGGGGACAGGACGAGATTATGGCTACACCTTC. Translation: CASSEGTGRDYGYTF.

The J gene is TRBJ2-1, the V gene TRBV2; D remains ambiguous. Germline assignment: CDR1 SNHLY and CDR2 FYNNEI. The CDR3 consists of 14 residues. The V end was cut by 10 bases, the J end by 0 bases, with 13 bases between. Written as DNA, the CDR3 is TGTGCCATCATAAGGGCTAGCTCCTACAATGAGCAGTTCTTC. Translation gives CAIIRASSYNEQFF.

This clone was counted only a few times. This chain joins TRBV7-8 and TRBJ2-2; 10 bases match TRBD2. The trim removed 5 bases at V and 5 bases at J, leaving 5 bases unmatched. Per germline, CDR1 SGHVS and CDR2 FQNEAQ. The CDR3 is 15 amino acids. CDR3 in amino acids: CASSVLAGVTGELFF. The DNA of the CDR3 is TGTGCCAGCAGCGTCCTAGCGGGAGTGACCGGGGAGCTGTTTTTT.